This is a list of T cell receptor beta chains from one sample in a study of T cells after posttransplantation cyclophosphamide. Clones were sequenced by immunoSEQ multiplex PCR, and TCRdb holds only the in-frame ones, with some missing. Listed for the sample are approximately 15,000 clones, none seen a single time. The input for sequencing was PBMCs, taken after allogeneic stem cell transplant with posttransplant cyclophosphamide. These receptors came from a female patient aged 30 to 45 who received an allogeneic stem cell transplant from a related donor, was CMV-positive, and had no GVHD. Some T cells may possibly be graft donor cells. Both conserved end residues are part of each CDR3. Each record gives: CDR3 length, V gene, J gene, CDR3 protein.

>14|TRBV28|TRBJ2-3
CASKTSGITDTQYF
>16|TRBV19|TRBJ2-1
CASSPKSAISYNEQFF
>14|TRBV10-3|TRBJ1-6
CAIRSQGAVSPLHF
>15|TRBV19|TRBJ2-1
CASRIAGGGYNEQFF
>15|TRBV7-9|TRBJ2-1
CASSSPTSGDNEQFF
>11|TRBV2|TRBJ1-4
CASREDGKLFF
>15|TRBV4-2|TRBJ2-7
CASSQDQGRFYEQYF
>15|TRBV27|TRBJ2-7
CASSSLGTGDPPYYF
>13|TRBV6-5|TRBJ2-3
CASRKRGFDTQYF
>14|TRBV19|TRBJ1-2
CASSITAHSYGYTF
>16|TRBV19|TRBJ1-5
CASSISTGQINQPQHF
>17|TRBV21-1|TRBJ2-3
CASSKALGLGIADTQYF
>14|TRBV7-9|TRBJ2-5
CASSFVNFQETQYF
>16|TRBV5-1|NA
CASSLAGGQGAYEQYF
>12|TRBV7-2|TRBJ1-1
CASSFTAAPAFF
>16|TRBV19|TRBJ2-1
CASSIGLAGRAGEQFF
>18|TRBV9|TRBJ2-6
CASSEPGGGLGGANVLTF
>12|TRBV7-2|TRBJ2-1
CASSRQGNEQFF
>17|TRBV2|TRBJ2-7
CASSGEYGARFSYEQYF
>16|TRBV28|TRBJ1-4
CASRLLFGTGDEKLFF
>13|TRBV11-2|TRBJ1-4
CASSLDTDRELFF
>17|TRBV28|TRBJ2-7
CASSPPTGAANSYEQYF
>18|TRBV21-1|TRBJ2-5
CASSKRGGQARFGETQYF
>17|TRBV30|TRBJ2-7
CAWRRASASKLSYEQYF
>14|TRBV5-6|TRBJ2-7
CASSLDTGGYEQYF
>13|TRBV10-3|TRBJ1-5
CAISEGRYQPQHF
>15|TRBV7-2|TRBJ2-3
CASSRDGLAIDTQYF
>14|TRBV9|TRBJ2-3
CASSVGRETDTQYF
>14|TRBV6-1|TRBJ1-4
CASRSRGVSEKLFF
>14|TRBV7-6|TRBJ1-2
CASSPGAANYGYTF
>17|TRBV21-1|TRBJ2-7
CASSKDSASGSSREQYF
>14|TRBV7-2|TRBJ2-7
CASSLGGSDFEQYF
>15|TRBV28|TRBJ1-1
CASSLWPGGDTEAFF
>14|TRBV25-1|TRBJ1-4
CASRQTGRGEKLFF
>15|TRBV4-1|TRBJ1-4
CASSPIGQQNEKLFF
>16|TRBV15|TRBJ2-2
CATSRRGSGRSGELFF
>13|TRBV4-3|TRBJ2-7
CASSQDRAYEQYF
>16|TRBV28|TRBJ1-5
CASKTHRGAGNQPQHF
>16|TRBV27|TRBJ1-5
CASSLFPMLRDQPQHF